This T cell receptor (beta chain) originates from a study of blood T cell repertoires in COVID-19. Study-wide background: Acute and convalescent COVID-19 specimens originated in the United States, Italy and Spain.

Germline V gene lookup returns CDR1 SGHDT and CDR2 YYEEEE. The CDR3 is 16 amino acids. V was clipped by 1 base and J by 2 bases, with 12 bases between them. Per the original data handling: Reference gene primer amplification gave nucleated cell count estimates. Repertoires were generated with immunoSEQ multiplex PCR, while TCRdb's copy carries only in-frame clones and drops some. That table furnishes V, J and clone size, whereas the DNA furnished D and trimming. This table has about 220,000 clones, 70% to 85% appearing once. This TCR came from a woman aged 40 to 50 with acute COVID-19. V gene TRBV5-6 combines with J gene TRBJ2-2; D possibly corresponds to TRBD2 (7 bases). Input material: PBMCs or T cells enriched from blood (not recorded which). The CDR3 region has the DNA TGTGCCAGCAGCTTGAACGGGGGGCTAAACACCGGGGAGCTGTTTTTT. Encoded protein: CASSLNGGLNTGELFF.